This TCR beta chain originates from a study of neurological immune-mediated disorders (dated by TCRdb to between 2019 and 2020). The study in broad terms: Peripheral blood TCR-beta repertoires from patients with HTLV-I-associated myelopathy (HAM/TSP), patients with multiple sclerosis, and healthy controls were compared in the study using UMI-based sequencing. The approximately 96 TCR-beta libraries covered PBMC samples along with longitudinal samples, technical triplicates, and paired sorted CD4+ and CD8+ T-cell subsets. Longitudinal HAM/TSP and healthy donors had 3 time-points each (roughly 3-40 month intervals). The cohort was made up of 60 to 75 subjects, consisting of 14 HAM/TSP patients, around 35 multiple sclerosis patients and around 20 healthy controls. The paper as a whole reports these results and caveats: TCR clonal expansion was highest in HAM/TSP patients and lowest in MS patients, with MS patients falling below even healthy controls. No identical CDR3 amino acid sequences were found to be shared among expanded clones across subjects, suggesting that TCR-beta repertoires were private in all groups.

This clonotype occurred many times. The specificity of this receptor is unknown. No base quality information exists; no much larger clone differs at one position. The meaning of the sample's time point label: longitudinal time-point 2. The healthy controls were volunteers from blood banks in Maryland, USA. Libraries from unsorted PBMCs were made from 2 million PBMCs kept in RNAlater at -80 degrees C until RNA extraction. PBMCs were separated from peripheral blood using Ficoll-Hypaque density gradient centrifugation and then cryopreserved in liquid nitrogen. cDNA was synthesized by template-switch 5'RACE using a primer with a 10-nucleotide random unique molecular identifier that tagged each TCR transcript. Over 200 million TCR-beta sequences, covering 15-18 subjects, were produced in each sequencing run. The RNeasy kit was used to extract total RNA. Using the KAPA Real-time Library Amplification kit, TCR-beta VDJ regions were amplified with primers for the TCR constant region and the 5'RACE anchor. A first PCR added sample indexes and Illumina adaptors, and a second PCR then raised library yield. The roughly 650 bp TCR product was size-selected on a 2% E-gel SizeSelection system after Ampure bead purification. Before pooling, library quality was assessed on a Bioanalyzer, concentration was determined with Qubit, and library quantification was performed with the Kapa Library Quantification kit. An Illumina HiSeq 2500 was used to sequence the libraries paired-end at 2 x 150 bp. To increase sequence diversity, roughly 23-30% phiX was spiked into each library pool. The source study handled its data this way. The quality-filtered reads were processed with the UMI-based MiGEC pipeline, whose error correction step removed more than 80% of the raw TCR sequences. VDJ genes were aligned to IMGT germline references, and clonotypes were defined by unique CDR3 amino acid sequence plus V-J genes. VDJtools evaluated clonal expansion, Shannon diversity and CDR3 relatedness (CalcPairwiseDistances, ClusterSamples); CLCbio workbench built phylogenetic trees. Expanded clones were defined as having at least 8 unique UMIs, based on coefficient-of-variation modelling across technical triplicates. The raw public reads went through TCRdb reprocessing: fastp at Q25, MiXCR clone calling, in-frame beta chains kept. Rows merge per CDR3 protein into single entries with the most common DNA and genes. The V and J calls and clone size are TCRdb's, not the authors'. Within this sample are some 60,000 distinct CDR3 sequences, with more than 8% of them counted one time only. The ten most abundant clones make up roughly an eighth of the sample.

This sequence originates from a man aged 30-40 years in good health. Sequencing was carried out using PBMCs.

Read as DNA, the sequence is TGCGCCAGCAGCTTGGGGGACAGGCGAGGGACTGAAGCTTTCTTT. Its translation reads: CASSLGDRRGTEAFF. This chain is built from TRBV5-1 and TRBJ1-1, with 8 bases matching TRBD1. The V end gives up 0 bases and the J end 5 bases, leaving 6 bases in the junction not matched to a gene. The CDR3 starts with the cysteine, ends with the phenylalanine, and has 15 residues. Only the CDR3 region is kept as DNA, spanning 45 bases read in frame from base 1. CDR1 and CDR2 (SGHRS, YFSETQ) derive from the germline V gene.